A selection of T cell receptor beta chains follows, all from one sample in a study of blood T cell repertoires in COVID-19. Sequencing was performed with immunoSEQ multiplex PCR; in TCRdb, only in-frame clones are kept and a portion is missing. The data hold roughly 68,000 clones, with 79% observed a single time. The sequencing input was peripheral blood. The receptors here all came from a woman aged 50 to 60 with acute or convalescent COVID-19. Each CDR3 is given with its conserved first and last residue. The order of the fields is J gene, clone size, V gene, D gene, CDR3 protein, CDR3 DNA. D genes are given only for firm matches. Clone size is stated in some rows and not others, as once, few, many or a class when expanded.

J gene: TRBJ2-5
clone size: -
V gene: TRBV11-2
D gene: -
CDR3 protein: CASSLGLLWETQYF
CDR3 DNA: TGTGCCAGCAGCCTGGGGCTGCTGTGGGAGACCCAGTACTTC

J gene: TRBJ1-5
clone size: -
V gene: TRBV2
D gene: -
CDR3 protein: CASSDRGPGNQPQHF
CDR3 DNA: TGTGCCAGCAGTGACAGGGGTCCGGGCAATCAGCCCCAGCATTTT

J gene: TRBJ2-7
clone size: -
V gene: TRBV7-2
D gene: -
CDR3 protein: CASSLHPPDSSYEQYF
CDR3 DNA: TGTGCCAGCAGCTTACACCCTCCAGACAGCTCCTACGAGCAGTACTTC

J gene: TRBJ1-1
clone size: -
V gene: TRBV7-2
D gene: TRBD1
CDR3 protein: CASSVNRDRAFEAFF
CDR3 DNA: TGTGCCAGCAGCGTGAACCGGGACAGGGCCTTTGAAGCTTTCTTT

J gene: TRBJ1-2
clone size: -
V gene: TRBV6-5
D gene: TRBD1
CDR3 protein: CASRSIGTGIVGYTF
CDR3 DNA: TGTGCCAGCAGATCCATCGGGACAGGGATAGTTGGCTACACCTTC

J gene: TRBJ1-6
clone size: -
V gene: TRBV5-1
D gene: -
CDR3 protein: CASSLDGRAAPLHF
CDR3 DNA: TGCGCCAGCAGCTTGGATGGCAGGGCGGCACCCCTCCACTTT

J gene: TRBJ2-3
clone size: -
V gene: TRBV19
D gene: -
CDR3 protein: CASSTLRGDTQYF
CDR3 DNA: TGTGCCAGTAGTACCCTACGAGGAGATACGCAGTATTTT

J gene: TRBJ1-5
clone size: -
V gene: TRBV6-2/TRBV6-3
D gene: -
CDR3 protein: CASSYPTGLVGQPQHF
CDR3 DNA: TGTGCCAGCAGTTACCCCACAGGGTTAGTCGGTCAGCCCCAGCATTTT

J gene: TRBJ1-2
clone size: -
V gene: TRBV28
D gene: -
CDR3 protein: CASSFSSSALGYTF
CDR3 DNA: TGTGCCAGCAGTTTTAGTTCGTCCGCCCTGGGCTACACCTTC

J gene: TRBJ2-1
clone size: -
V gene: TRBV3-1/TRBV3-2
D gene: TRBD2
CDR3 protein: CASSQLAGSYNEQFF
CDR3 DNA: TGTGCCAGCAGCCAACTAGCGGGGTCCTACAATGAGCAGTTCTTC

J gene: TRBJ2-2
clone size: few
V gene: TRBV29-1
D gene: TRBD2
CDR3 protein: CRPKMAGVTGELFF
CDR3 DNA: TGCAGGCCCAAAATGGCGGGAGTCACCGGGGAGCTGTTTTTT

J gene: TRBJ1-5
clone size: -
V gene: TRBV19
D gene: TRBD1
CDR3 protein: CASRDRVMESNQPQHF
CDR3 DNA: TGTGCCAGTCGGGACAGGGTCATGGAAAGCAATCAGCCCCAGCATTTT

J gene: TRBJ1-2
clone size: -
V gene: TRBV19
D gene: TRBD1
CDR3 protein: CASSIVFGTGVYGYTF
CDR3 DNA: TGTGCCAGTAGTATAGTTTTCGGGACAGGGGTGTATGGCTACACCTTC

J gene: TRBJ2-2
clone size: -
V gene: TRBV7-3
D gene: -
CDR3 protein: CASSLGGGQFTGELFF
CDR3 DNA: TGTGCCAGCAGCTTAGGCGGCGGGCAATTCACCGGGGAGCTGTTTTTT

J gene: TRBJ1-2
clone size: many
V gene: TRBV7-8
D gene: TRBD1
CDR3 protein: CASSGTGGGYGYTF
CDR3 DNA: TGTGCCAGCAGCGGTACAGGGGGAGGCTATGGCTACACCTTC

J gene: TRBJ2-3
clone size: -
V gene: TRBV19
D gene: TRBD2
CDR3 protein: CASRTSGSTDTQYF
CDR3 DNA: TGTGCCAGTAGGACTAGCGGGAGCACAGATACGCAGTATTTT

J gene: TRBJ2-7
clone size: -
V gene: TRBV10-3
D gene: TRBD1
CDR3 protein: CAISEKGQGPYEQYF
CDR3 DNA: TGTGCCATCAGTGAGAAGGGACAGGGACCCTACGAGCAGTACTTC

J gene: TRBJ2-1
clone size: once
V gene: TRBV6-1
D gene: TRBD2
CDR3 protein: CASSNSGVAEQFF
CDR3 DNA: TGTGCCAGCAGTAACAGCGGGGTGGCTGAGCAGTTCTTC

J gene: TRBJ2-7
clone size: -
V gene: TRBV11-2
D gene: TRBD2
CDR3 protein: CASSLGFGGDYEQYF
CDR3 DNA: TGTGCCAGCAGCTTGGGGTTTGGGGGGGACTACGAGCAGTACTTC

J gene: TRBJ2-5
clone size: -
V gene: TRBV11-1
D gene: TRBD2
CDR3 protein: CASSLQVAGQETQYF
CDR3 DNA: TGTGCCAGCAGCTTACAGGTAGCGGGCCAAGAGACCCAGTACTTC

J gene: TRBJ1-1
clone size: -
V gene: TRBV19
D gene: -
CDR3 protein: CASSANRVMNTEAFF
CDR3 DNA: TGTGCCAGTAGTGCCAACAGGGTGATGAACACTGAAGCTTTCTTT

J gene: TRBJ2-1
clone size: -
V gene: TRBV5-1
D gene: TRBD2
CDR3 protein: CASSGSGKTYNEQFF
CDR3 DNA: TGCGCCAGCAGCGGGAGCGGGAAAACCTACAATGAGCAGTTCTTC

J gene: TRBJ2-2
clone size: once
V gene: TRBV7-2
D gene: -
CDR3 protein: CASSFVGWNTGELFF
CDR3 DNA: TGTGCCAGCAGCTTTGTCGGGTGGAACACCGGGGAGCTGTTTTTT

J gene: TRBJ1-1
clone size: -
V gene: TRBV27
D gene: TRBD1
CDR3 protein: CASSFTGGAGAFF
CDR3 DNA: TGTGCCAGCAGTTTCACAGGGGGCGCCGGAGCTTTCTTT

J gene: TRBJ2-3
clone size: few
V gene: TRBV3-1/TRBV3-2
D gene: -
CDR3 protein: CASSQGETDTQYF
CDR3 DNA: TGTGCCAGCAGCCAAGGGGAGACAGATACGCAGTATTTT

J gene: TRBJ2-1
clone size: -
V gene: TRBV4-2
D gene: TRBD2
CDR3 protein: CASSQDPSGGNNEQFF
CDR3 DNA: TGTGCCAGCAGCCAAGACCCTAGCGGGGGTAACAATGAGCAGTTCTTC

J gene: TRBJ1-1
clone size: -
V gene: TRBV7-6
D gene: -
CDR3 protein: CASSSQMNTEAFF
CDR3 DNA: TGTGCCAGCAGTTCACAGATGAACACTGAAGCTTTCTTT

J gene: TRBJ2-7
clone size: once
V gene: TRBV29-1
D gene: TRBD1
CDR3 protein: CSVFSGGSYEQYF
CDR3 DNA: TGCAGCGTTTTTTCAGGGGGCTCCTACGAGCAGTACTTC

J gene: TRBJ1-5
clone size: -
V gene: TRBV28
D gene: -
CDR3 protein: CASSTAGDIRINQPQHF
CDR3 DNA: TGTGCCAGCAGTACGGCCGGGGACATTAGAATCAATCAGCCCCAGCATTTT

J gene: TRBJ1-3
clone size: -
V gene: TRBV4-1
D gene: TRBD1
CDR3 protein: CASSQVPDRVTGNTIYF
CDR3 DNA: TGCGCCAGCAGCCAAGTCCCAGACAGGGTAACTGGAAACACCATATATTTT

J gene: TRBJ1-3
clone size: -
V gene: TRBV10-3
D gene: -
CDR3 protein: CAIGLHSGNTIYF
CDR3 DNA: TGTGCCATCGGGCTACACTCTGGAAACACCATATATTTT

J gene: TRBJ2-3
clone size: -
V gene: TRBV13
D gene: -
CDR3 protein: CASSQSGPEVDTQYF
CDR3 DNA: TGTGCCAGCAGCCAAAGCGGGCCCGAGGTAGATACGCAGTATTTT

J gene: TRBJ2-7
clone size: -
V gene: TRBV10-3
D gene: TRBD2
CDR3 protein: CASSPSGIYEQYF
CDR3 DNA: TGTGCCTCCAGTCCTAGCGGGATTTACGAGCAGTACTTC

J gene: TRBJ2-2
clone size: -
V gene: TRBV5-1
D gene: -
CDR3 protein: CASNSGTLNTGELFF
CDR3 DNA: TGCGCCAGCAATTCGGGGACACTGAACACCGGGGAGCTGTTTTTT

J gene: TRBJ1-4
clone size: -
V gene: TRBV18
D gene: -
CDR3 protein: CASSLRGGTNEKLFF
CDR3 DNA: TGTGCCAGCTCACTACGCGGGGGTACTAATGAAAAACTGTTTTTT

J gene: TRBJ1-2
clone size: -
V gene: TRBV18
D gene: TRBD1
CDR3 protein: CASSTGETGYTF
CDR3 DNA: TGTGCCAGCTCAACAGGGGAGACTGGCTACACCTTC

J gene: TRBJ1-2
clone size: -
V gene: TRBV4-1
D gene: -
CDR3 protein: CASSQDGGGLYGYTF
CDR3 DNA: TGCGCCAGCAGCCAAGATGGTGGGGGACTCTATGGCTACACCTTC

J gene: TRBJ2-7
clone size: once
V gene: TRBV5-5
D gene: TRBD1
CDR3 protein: CASSGTGSSYEQYF
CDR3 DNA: TGTGCCAGCAGCGGGACAGGTAGCTCCTACGAGCAGTACTTC

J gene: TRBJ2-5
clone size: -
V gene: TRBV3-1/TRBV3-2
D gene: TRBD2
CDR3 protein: CASSQGTSGAQETQYF
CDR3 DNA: TGTGCCAGCAGCCAAGGGACTAGCGGGGCCCAAGAGACCCAGTACTTC

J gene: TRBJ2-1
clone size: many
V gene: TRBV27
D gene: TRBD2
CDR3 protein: CASSPGTTGDNEQFF
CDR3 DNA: TGTGCCAGCAGTCCCGGGACTACAGGCGACAATGAGCAGTTCTTC

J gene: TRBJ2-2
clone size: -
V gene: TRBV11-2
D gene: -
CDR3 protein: CASSLDWFGGTGELFF
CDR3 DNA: TGTGCCAGCAGCTTAGATTGGTTTGGAGGCACCGGGGAGCTGTTTTTT

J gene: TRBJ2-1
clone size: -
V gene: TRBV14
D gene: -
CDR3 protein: CASSQPKTVYNEQFF
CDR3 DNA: TGTGCCAGCAGCCAACCCAAGACTGTATACAATGAGCAGTTCTTC

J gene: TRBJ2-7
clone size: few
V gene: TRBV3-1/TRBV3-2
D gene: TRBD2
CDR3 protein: CASSQGGGPGGYEQYF
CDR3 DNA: TGTGCCAGCAGCCAAGGGGGAGGACCGGGGGGCTACGAGCAGTACTTC

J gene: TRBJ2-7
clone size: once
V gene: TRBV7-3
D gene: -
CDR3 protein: CASSLSARSPQYF
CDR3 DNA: TGTGCCAGCAGCTTATCGGCCCGGAGCCCCCAGTACTTC

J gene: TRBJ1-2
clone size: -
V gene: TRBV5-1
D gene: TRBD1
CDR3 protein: CASSLGASGQGYNYGYTF
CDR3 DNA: TGCGCCAGCAGCTTGGGAGCGTCCGGACAGGGTTATAACTATGGCTACACCTTC

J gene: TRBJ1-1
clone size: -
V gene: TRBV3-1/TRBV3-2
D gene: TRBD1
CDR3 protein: CASSPFSSGGNTEAFF
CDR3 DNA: TGTGCCAGCAGCCCATTTTCGTCAGGGGGGAACACTGAAGCTTTCTTT

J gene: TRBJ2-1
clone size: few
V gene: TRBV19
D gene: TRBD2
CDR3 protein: CASSIGGLAGAYEQFF
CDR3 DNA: TGTGCCAGTAGTATAGGGGGCCTAGCGGGAGCTTATGAGCAGTTCTTC

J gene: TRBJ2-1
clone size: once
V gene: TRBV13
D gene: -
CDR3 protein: CASSPTGRPSYNEQFF
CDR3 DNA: TGTGCCAGCAGCCCAACGGGAAGGCCCTCCTACAATGAGCAGTTCTTC

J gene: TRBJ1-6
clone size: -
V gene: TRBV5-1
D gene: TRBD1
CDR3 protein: CASSLDRGLNNSPLHF
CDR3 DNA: TGCGCCAGCAGCTTGGACAGGGGGCTCAATAATTCACCCCTCCACTTT

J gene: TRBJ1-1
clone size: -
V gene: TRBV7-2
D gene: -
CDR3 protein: CASSLSLNREAFF
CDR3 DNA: TGTGCCAGCAGCTTATCCTTAAACCGGGAAGCTTTCTTT

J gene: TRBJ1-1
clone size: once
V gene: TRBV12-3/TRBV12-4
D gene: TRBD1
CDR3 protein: CASSTRDRAEAFF
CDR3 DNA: TGTGCCAGCAGTACTCGGGACAGGGCTGAAGCTTTCTTT

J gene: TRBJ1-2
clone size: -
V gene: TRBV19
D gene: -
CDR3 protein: CASGRGRSYGYTF
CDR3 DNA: TGTGCCAGTGGGAGGGGACGGAGCTATGGCTACACCTTC

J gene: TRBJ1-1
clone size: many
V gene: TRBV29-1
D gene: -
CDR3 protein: CSVEFVGGAEAFF
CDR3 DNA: TGCAGCGTTGAATTCGTCGGGGGAGCTGAAGCTTTCTTT

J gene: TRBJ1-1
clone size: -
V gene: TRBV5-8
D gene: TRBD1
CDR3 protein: CASRTGGDMNTEAFF
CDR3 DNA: TGTGCCAGCAGGACAGGGGGTGACATGAACACTGAAGCTTTCTTT

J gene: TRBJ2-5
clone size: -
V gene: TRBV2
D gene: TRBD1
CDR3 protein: CASSDRGQGQETQYF
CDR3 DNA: TGTGCCAGCAGCGACAGGGGACAGGGACAAGAGACCCAGTACTTC

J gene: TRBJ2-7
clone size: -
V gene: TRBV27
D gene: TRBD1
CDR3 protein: CASSLGTATSYEQYF
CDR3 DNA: TGTGCCAGCAGTTTAGGGACAGCTACCTCCTACGAGCAGTACTTC

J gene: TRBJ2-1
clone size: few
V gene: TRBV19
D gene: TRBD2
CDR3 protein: CASSNLTRRLAGGYNEQFF
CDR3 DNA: TGTGCCAGTAGTAATCTAACCAGGCGCTTAGCGGGAGGATACAATGAGCAGTTCTTC